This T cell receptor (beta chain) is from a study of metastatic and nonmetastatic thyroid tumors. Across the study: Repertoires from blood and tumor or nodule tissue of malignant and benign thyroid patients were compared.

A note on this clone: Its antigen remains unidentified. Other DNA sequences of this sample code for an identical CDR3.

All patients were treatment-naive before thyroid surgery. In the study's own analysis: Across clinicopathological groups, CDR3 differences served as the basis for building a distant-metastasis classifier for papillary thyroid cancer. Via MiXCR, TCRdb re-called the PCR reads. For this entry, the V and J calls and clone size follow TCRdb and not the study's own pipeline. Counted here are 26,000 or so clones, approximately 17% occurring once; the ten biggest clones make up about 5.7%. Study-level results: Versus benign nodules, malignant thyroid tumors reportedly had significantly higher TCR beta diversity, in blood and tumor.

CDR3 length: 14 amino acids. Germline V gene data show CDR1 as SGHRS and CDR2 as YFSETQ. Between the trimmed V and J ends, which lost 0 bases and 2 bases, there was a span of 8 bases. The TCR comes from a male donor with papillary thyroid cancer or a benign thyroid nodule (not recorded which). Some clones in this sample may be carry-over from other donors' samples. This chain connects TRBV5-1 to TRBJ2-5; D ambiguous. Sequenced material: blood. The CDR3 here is CASSLGQLQETQYF. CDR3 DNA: TGCGCCAGCAGCTTGGGTCAATTACAAGAGACCCAGTACTTC.